One and the same sample provided the 17 T cell receptor beta chains below, sequenced in a study of cytomegalovirus exposure and HLA in healthy donors. A multiplex PCR was run with 60 Vbeta primers and 13 Jbeta primers. The repertoire was sequenced with immunoSEQ multiplex PCR; TCRdb's copy has only in-frame clones and lacks some. This sample has over 150,000 clones; roughly two thirds occur once, and the top ten carry 2.8%. Sample: PBMCs. The receptor source for this set is a woman aged 25 to 39 in good health and CMV-seronegative.

This clone occurred a few times. The chain couples TRBV6-5 to TRBJ2-4, with unresolved D. The CDR3 contains 15 residues. Germline values: CDR1 MNHEY, CDR2 SVGAGI. V lost 2 bases and J 1 base, leaving 9 bases between the germline ends. The CDR3 loop is CASSYGHSAKNIQYF. As DNA, the CDR3 is TGTGCCAGCAGTTACGGGCATTCGGCCAAAAACATTCAGTACTTC.

The V call is TRBV19, the J call TRBJ2-2; 10 positions agree with TRBD1. Trimming cost V 5 bases and J 6 bases; bases outside gene matches: 6. Germline lookup yields CDR1 LNHDA and CDR2 SQIVND (reference sequence). This CDR3 contains 15 residues. Here the CDR3 reads CASSQTGGSPGELFF. Here the CDR3 DNA reads TGTGCCAGTAGTCAGACAGGGGGCTCTCCCGGGGAGCTGTTTTTT.

This chain connects TRBV6-6 to TRBJ2-2; D is possibly TRBD1 (6 bases). CDR1 MNHNY and CDR2 SVGAGI come from the germline V gene (reference sequence). V gave up 5 bases and J gave up 4 bases, with 11 bases separating them. The CDR3 sequence is 14 residues long. The DNA of the CDR3 is TGTGCCAGCAGTCTTGACAGGACCACCGGGGAGCTGTTTTTT. As protein: CASSLDRTTGELFF.

V usage is TRBV2 and J usage is TRBJ1-1; TRBD1 agrees at 7 bases. Germline trimming cut 4 bases from V and 0 bases from J; bases unmatched to any gene: 2. Germline loops: CDR1 SNHLY, CDR2 FYNNEI. This CDR3 is built from 14 residues. CDR3: CASSGDSLNTEAFF. The CDR3 coding sequence is TGTGCCAGCAGTGGGGACAGCCTGAACACTGAAGCTTTCTTT.

The chain combines TRBV6-6 with TRBJ2-5; no clear D. The CDR3 contains 15 residues. CDR1 is MNHNY and CDR2 is SVGAGI in the germline V gene (reference sequence). V lost 2 bases and J lost 4, with 14 bases in between. The CDR3 region has the DNA TGTGCCAGCAGTTACGGGCAGGCATCGGCAGAGACCCAGTACTTC. Translated: CASSYGQASAETQYF.

V usage is TRBV28 and J usage is TRBJ1-3; 8 bases match TRBD1. This CDR3 is built from 16 residues. Germline CDR1 is MDHEN and CDR2 is SYDVKM. V was clipped by 5 bases and J by 4 bases; unmatched bases: 10. In DNA form, the CDR3 reads TGTGCCAGCAGTACCACTCAGGGGGCGAAGGGAAACACCATATATTTT. Encoded protein: CASSTTQGAKGNTIYF.

This clone has only a few counts. The J gene is TRBJ1-1, the V gene TRBV28; TRBD1 is a possible D gene (5 bases). The V and J ends lost 7 bases and 5 bases respectively, with 17 bases between them. The CDR3 extends over 14 amino acids. Germline CDR1 and CDR2: MDHEN and SYDVKM. The CDR3 region has the DNA TGTGCCAGCAAACCAGGGTGGTCCGGGACTGAAGCTTTCTTT. Its protein is CASKPGWSGTEAFF.

This clone was seen only a few times. This chain links TRBV6-5 with TRBJ2-1; TRBD1 might be the D (7 bases). From germline, CDR1 is MNHEY and CDR2 SVGAGI. V lost 6 bases and J 4 bases, leaving 16 bases between the germline ends. The CDR3 covers 15 residues. The CDR3 spells CASSQVAGGYNEQFF. The CDR3 nucleotides are TGTGCCAGCAGCCAGGTGGCAGGGGGGTACAATGAGCAGTTCTTC.

The chain couples TRBV5-8 to TRBJ2-5, with 8 positions matching TRBD1. Germline loops: CDR1 SGHTS, CDR2 YDEGEE. This CDR3 is 15 amino acids long. Trimming cost V 4 bases and J 5 bases; bases outside gene matches: 10. DNA of the CDR3: TGTGCCAGCAGCCCCCATACAGGGGGGATGGAGACCCAGTACTTC. Protein sequence: CASSPHTGGMETQYF.

The chain has TRBV7-3 and TRBJ1-2; possible D gene TRBD1, 6 bases. Germline V lookup: CDR1 SGHTA, CDR2 FQGTGA. Trimming took off 5 bases at V and 8 bases at J, with 18 bases between the two ends. This CDR3 spans 14 amino acids. CDR3 in amino acids: CASSLQGALWGYTF. The DNA for the CDR3 is TGTGCCAGCAGCCTACAGGGTGCGCTCTGGGGCTACACCTTC.

The chain links TRBV28 to TRBJ1-2, with 9 bases fitting TRBD1. V dropped 5 bases and J dropped 3; count of bases not matched to a gene: 4. Germline V CDR1 and CDR2: MDHEN, SYDVKM. CDR3 length: 14 amino acids. For the CDR3, the DNA is TGTGCCAGCAGTACAGGGGGCGCCGACTATGGCTACACCTTC. Its translation is CASSTGGADYGYTF.

The chain carries TRBV6-5 and TRBJ2-5; D is perhaps TRBD1 (6 bases). CDR3 length: 13 amino acids. V shed 2 bases and J shed 5 bases, with 9 bases lying between them. Germline lookup yields CDR1 MNHEY and CDR2 SVGAGI. The CDR3 DNA reads as TGTGCCAGCAGTTACGGGGGCTGGGAGACCCAGTACTTC. Amino acids: CASSYGGWETQYF.

This clone has just a few counts. This sequence joins TRBV6-1 and TRBJ1-3, with 7 bases fitting TRBD1. Germline V gene data show CDR1 as MNHNS and CDR2 as SASEGT. The CDR3 is 15 residues long. Losses at the gene ends were 5 bases for V and 5 bases for J; bases not matched to a gene: 9. CDR3: CASSKTGSNRNTIYF. CDR3 bases: TGTGCCAGCAGTAAGACAGGGTCTAACCGAAACACCATATATTTT.

The chain couples TRBV19 to TRBJ1-4; 9 bases align to TRBD1. Germline-derived CDR1 and CDR2 are LNHDA and SQIVND (reference sequence). Trimming cost V 6 bases and J 5 bases; bases outside gene matches: 7. The CDR3 totals 15 residues. The CDR3 region is CASSPQTGGNEKLFF. The CDR3 bases are TGTGCCAGTAGCCCCCAGACAGGGGGGAATGAAAAACTGTTTTTT.

The rearrangement links TRBV7-2 to TRBJ2-2, with D maybe TRBD1 (6 bases). From germline, CDR1 is SGHTA and CDR2 FQGNSA. The CDR3 is 15 amino acids. V shed 5 bases and J shed 0 bases, with 10 bases lying between them. CDR3 DNA sequence: TGTGCCAGCAGCCAAGAGGGGGCGAACACCGGGGAGCTGTTTTTT. Translation: CASSQEGANTGELFF.

The chain recombines TRBV6-5 with TRBJ1-2, with 12 positions matching TRBD1. CDR1 and CDR2 from the germline V gene are MNHEY and SVGAGI. The CDR3 totals 16 residues. The V gene end was trimmed by 2 bases and the J gene end by 2 bases; junction bases not matched to a gene: 3. CDR3 loop: CASSYGTGGSNYGYTF. As DNA, the CDR3 is TGTGCCAGCAGTTACGGGACAGGGGGCTCGAACTATGGCTACACCTTC.

The chain carries TRBV7-6 and TRBJ2-1; TRBD2 matches at 9 bases. Trimming at V came to 3 bases and at J to 7 bases, leaving 4 bases not matched to a gene. Germline CDR1 reads SGHVS; CDR2 reads FNYEAQ. The CDR3 spans 14 residues. The CDR3 nucleotides read TGTGCCAGCAGCTTGGGACTAGCCGAGAATGAGCAGTTCTTC. Amino acid sequence: CASSLGLAENEQFF.